What follows describes a single T cell receptor (beta chain). This specimen belongs to a study of control samples from healthy donors and cancer patients. Trimming cost V 2 bases and J 3 bases, with 9 bases left between them. Germline V gives CDR1 SGHDN, CDR2 FVKESK. The CDR3 contains 14 residues. Some clones are missing from TCRdb's copy, which holds only in-frame ones; the method was immunoSEQ multiplex PCR. The sample lists about 40,000 clones, more than 85% occurring once. Source material: blood. The chain couples TRBV14 to TRBJ2-3, with a weak D call TRBD2 (5 bases). The receptor was isolated from a woman in her forties or fifties in good health. The CDR3 DNA reads TGTGCCAGCAGCCAAAACCGAGGGACAGATACGCAGTATTTT. As protein: CASSQNRGTDTQYF. Full variable domain (outside the CDR3, taken from reference TRBV14 and TRBJ2-3): EAGVTQFPSHSVIEKGQTVTLRCDPISGHDNLYWYRRVMGKEIKFLLHFVKESKQDESGMPNNRFLAERTGGTYSTLKVQPAELEDSGVYFCASSQNRGTDTQYFGPGTRLTVL.